Listed here are 30 T cell receptor beta chains from one sample, sequenced in a study of T-cell memory formation after mild COVID-19. TCRdb itself ran the 5' RACE reads through MiXCR, one entry per CDR3 protein. The table lists about 540,000 distinct CDR3 sequences, just over 20% of them singletons. Source material: PBMCs or a T cell subset sorted from them (not recorded which). These receptors originate from an adult woman who had mild COVID-19 (a few samples of this study predate the infection). Cell type and time point are not known.

This clonotype was counted only a few times. The chain is built from TRBV6-5 and TRBJ2-7, with TRBD2 as a possible D gene (6 bases). Germline V gene data show CDR1 as MNHEY and CDR2 as SVGAGI. The CDR3 covers 15 residues. V gave up 6 bases and J gave up 0 bases, with 15 bases separating them. CDR3 sequence (DNA): TGTGCCAGCAGCCTACACGCCGGGAGCTCCTACGAGCAGTACTTC. Protein sequence: CASSLHAGSSYEQYF.

V usage is TRBV7-9 and J usage is TRBJ2-1, with D perhaps being TRBD1 or TRBD2 (5 bases each). Germline CDR1 SEHNR, CDR2 FQNEAQ (reference sequence). With 5 bases removed from V and 15 bases from J, the gap between germline ends came to 17 bases. The CDR3 runs 12 residues. CDR3 sequence reads: CASSGGRTDTFF. Here the CDR3 DNA reads TGTGCCAGCAGCGGGGGACGTACTGATACGTTCTTC.

This clonotype has only a few counts. The CDR3 sequence: CASSQESNLRHEQYF. CDR3 nucleotides: TGCGCCAGCAGCCAAGAATCCAATCTCAGGCACGAGCAGTACTTC. The chain employs TRBV4-1 and TRBJ2-7; D unresolved. Looked up from germline, CDR1 is MGHRA and CDR2 is YSYEKL. With 0 bases removed from V and 5 bases from J, the gap between germline ends came to 14 bases. This CDR3 region has 15 residues.

The chain recombines TRBV29-1 with TRBJ2-1; possible D gene TRBD1, 6 bases. V was pared by 4 bases and J by 4 bases, with 14 bases between. The CDR3 has 14 residues. Germline V gives CDR1 SQVTM, CDR2 ANQGSEA. CDR3 in amino acids: CSVAQGFRYNEQFF. CDR3 bases: TGCAGCGTTGCTCAGGGGTTTCGGTACAATGAGCAGTTCTTC.

This clonotype was counted only a few times. V usage is TRBV4-1 and J usage is TRBJ2-2, with D perhaps matching TRBD1 or TRBD2 (5 bases each). Trimming stripped 1 base from V and 5 bases from J, with 8 bases between. The CDR3 has 14 residues. The germline gives CDR1 MGHRA, CDR2 YSYEKL. CDR3 protein: CASSQGDGTGELFF. The CDR3 coding sequence is TGCGCCAGCAGCCAAGGGGACGGTACCGGGGAGCTGTTTTTT.

This chain uses TRBV7-9 with TRBJ1-1; D unclear. Trimming removed 5 bases from V and 5 bases from J, with 12 bases in between. The V gene's germline CDR1 is SEHNR and CDR2 FQNEAQ (reference sequence). This CDR3 comprises 13 residues. The CDR3 loop reads CASSIDTGTEAFF. Here the CDR3 DNA reads TGTGCCAGCAGCATTGACACGGGGACTGAAGCTTTCTTT.

This chain connects TRBV5-1 to TRBJ2-3; 10 bases are shared with TRBD2. CDR1 SGHRS and CDR2 YFSETQ come from the germline V gene. CDR3 length: 15 residues. V dropped 4 bases and J dropped 3; count of bases not matched to a gene: 5. CDR3 nucleotide sequence: TGCGCCAGCAGCGATGGACTAGCGGTGACAGATACGCAGTATTTT. Translated, it gives CASSDGLAVTDTQYF.

This clonotype was seen a handful of times. V and J are TRBV12-3 or TRBV12-4 and TRBJ1-1; no clear D gene. This CDR3 spans 12 amino acids. The ends were cut back, 2 bases at V and 7 bases at J, with 8 bases in the middle. CDR3 in DNA: TGTGCCAGCAGTTTAATTGGGTATGAAGCTTTCTTT. Amino acids: CASSLIGYEAFF.

V and J are TRBV5-6 and TRBJ2-5, with 10 bases fitting TRBD1. The CDR3 loop spans 16 amino acids. The V gene end was trimmed by 4 bases and the J gene end by 2 bases; junction bases not matched to a gene: 8. Looked up from germline, CDR1 is SGHDT and CDR2 is YYEEEE. CDR3 nucleotides: TGTGCCAGCAGCCTAAGACCGGGACAGGGGCAAGAGACCCAGTACTTC. It is translated as CASSLRPGQGQETQYF.

This clonotype showed up many times. The CDR3 loop reads CASSTGTSAYEQYF. The CDR3 bases are TGTGCCAGCAGCACCGGGACTAGCGCCTACGAGCAGTACTTC. V usage is TRBV9 and J usage is TRBJ2-7; 10 bases agree with TRBD2. Per germline, CDR1 SGDLS and CDR2 YYNGEE. The CDR3 extends over 14 amino acids. Germline trimming cut 4 bases from V and 2 bases from J; bases unmatched to any gene: 3. Complete variable domain (other parts from reference TRBV9 and TRBJ2-7): DSGVTQTPKHLITATGQRVTLRCSPRSGDLSVYWYQQSLDQGLQFLIQYYNGEERAKGNILERFSAQQFPDLHSELNLSSLELGDSALYFCASSTGTSAYEQYFGPGTRLTVT.

A note on this clonotype: This likely comes from a read error, as the CDR3 has no conserved phenylalanine or tryptophan at its end. This sequence joins TRBV4-1 and TRBJ2-2; 9 bases are shared with TRBD1. Germline V lookup: CDR1 MGHRA, CDR2 YSYEKL. V was clipped by 4 bases and J by 5 bases; unmatched bases: 2. The length of the CDR3 is 14 residues. CDR3 DNA sequence: TGCGCCAGCAGCCGGGACAGGGATACCGGGGAGCTGTTTTTA. As protein: CASSRDRDTGELFL.

This clonotype has just a few counts. This chain links TRBV20-1 with TRBJ1-2; no firm D call. Trimming removed 0 bases from V and 7 bases from J, with 6 bases in between. CDR3 length: 11 amino acids. In germline, CDR1 is DFQATT, CDR2 SNEGSKA (reference sequence). This chain's CDR3 is CSAREMGGYTF. CDR3 nucleotide sequence: TGCAGTGCTAGAGAGATGGGTGGCTACACCTTC.

This clonotype was observed a handful of times. This chain joins TRBV19 and TRBJ2-6; TRBD1 might be the D (6 bases). The CDR3 extends over 18 amino acids. V was cut by 6 bases and J by 2 bases, with 20 bases left in between. CDR1 is LNHDA and CDR2 is SQIVND in the germline V gene (reference sequence). For the CDR3, the DNA is TGTGCCAGTAGATCCAGGGGTTCTAGACTCACTGGGGCCAACGTCCTGACTTTC. Protein: CASRSRGSRLTGANVLTF.

The chain is built from TRBV7-3 and TRBJ1-1, with no clear D. Trimming took 8 bases from V and 0 from J, leaving 13 bases between them. Per the germline V gene, CDR1 is SGHTA and CDR2 is FQGTGA. This CDR3 has 14 residues. DNA of the CDR3: TGTGCCAGCTGTGAGGCGTCTTTGAACACTGAAGCTTTCTTT. Amino acids: CASCEASLNTEAFF.

The chain is built from TRBV9 and TRBJ2-2; 9 nucleotides line up with TRBD2. The germline gives CDR1 SGDLS, CDR2 YYNGEE. CDR3 length equals 16 residues. With V trimmed by 5 bases and J by 0 bases, 5 bases remained unmatched. The CDR3 loop reads CASRASGNANTGELFF. The CDR3 coding sequence is TGTGCCAGCAGGGCTAGCGGGAACGCGAACACCGGGGAGCTGTTTTTT.

The rearrangement links TRBV4-3 to TRBJ2-3; D possibly corresponds to TRBD2 (6 bases). The CDR3 totals 16 residues. Trimming cost V 0 bases and J 5 bases, with 15 bases left between them. Germline V gives CDR1 LGHNA, CDR2 YSLEER. CDR3 in DNA: TGCGCCAGCAGCCAAGAAGGGCTAGCGAGGGGAGATACGCAGTATTTT. Its protein is CASSQEGLARGDTQYF.

The chain links TRBV11-3 to TRBJ2-7; D remains unclear. V gave up 3 bases and J gave up 3 bases, with 9 bases separating them. Germline V gene lookup returns CDR1 SGHNT and CDR2 YENEEA. The CDR3 is 13 residues long. The CDR3 DNA is TGTGCCAGCAGCTTCAAAGACGGCTACGAGCAGTACTTC. It codes for CASSFKDGYEQYF. Supplemented by reference TRBV11-3 and TRBJ2-7, the full variable domain reads EAGVVQSPRYKIIEKKQPVAFWCNPISGHNTLYWYLQNLGQGPELLIRYENEEAVDDSQLPKDRFSAERLKGVDSTLKIQPAELGDSAVYLCASSFKDGYEQYFGPGTRLTVT.

The J gene is TRBJ1-2, the V gene TRBV5-5; D may be TRBD1 (5 bases). There are 14 residues in the CDR3. Between the trimmed V and J ends, which lost 0 bases and 4 bases, there was a span of 10 bases. Germline CDR1 reads SGHKS; CDR2 reads YYEKEE (reference sequence). CDR3 coding DNA: TGTGCCAGCAGCTTGGAAGGGACCCTCTATGGCTACACCTTC. This encodes CASSLEGTLYGYTF. Supplemented by reference TRBV5-5 and TRBJ1-2, the full variable domain reads DAGVTQSPTHLIKTRGQQVTLRCSPISGHKSVSWYQQVLGQGPQFIFQYYEKEERGRGNFPDRFSARQFPNYSSELNVNALLLGDSALYLCASSLEGTLYGYTFGSGTRLTVV.

This chain links TRBV4-1 with TRBJ2-1; 10 nucleotides agree with TRBD2. Trimming cost V 0 bases and J 8 bases; bases outside gene matches: 7. Germline lookup yields CDR1 MGHRA and CDR2 YSYEKL. The CDR3 contains 16 residues. This chain's CDR3 is CASSQEERGGLDEQFF. CDR3 sequence (DNA): TGCGCCAGCAGCCAAGAGGAGCGGGGGGGCTTAGATGAGCAGTTCTTC.

The rearrangement links TRBV6-6 to TRBJ1-3; D is ambiguous. Trimming removed 7 bases at V and 4 bases at J, with 14 bases between. The CDR3 is made up of 14 amino acids. Germline V CDR1 and CDR2: MNHNY, SVGAGI (reference sequence). The CDR3 reads CASIDNGVGNTIYF. For the CDR3, the DNA is TGTGCCAGCATAGACAATGGGGTCGGAAACACCATATATTTT.

In this sample, this clonotype turned up a few times. The gene calls are TRBV5-4 and TRBJ2-3; 13 nucleotides match TRBD2. Germline assignment: CDR1 SGHNT and CDR2 YYREEE (reference sequence). The CDR3 is 16 residues long. J was trimmed by 4 bases and V by 1 base; bases with no gene match: 3. The DNA for the CDR3 is TGTGCCAGCAGCTTGAGGACTAGCGGGAGTGCAGATACGCAGTATTTT. The encoded protein is CASSLRTSGSADTQYF. The whole variable domain, remainder taken from reference TRBV5-4 and TRBJ2-3, is ETGVTQSPTHLIKTRGQQVTLRCSSQSGHNTVSWYQQALGQGPQFIFQYYREEENGRGNFPPRFSGLQFPNYSSELNVNALELDDSALYLCASSLRTSGSADTQYFGPGTRLTVL.

The chain carries TRBV3-1 and TRBJ2-5; TRBD2 is a possible D gene (5 bases). Germline assignment: CDR1 LGHDT and CDR2 YNNKEL (reference sequence). V lost 4 bases and J 2 bases, leaving 11 bases between the germline ends. The CDR3 length is 14 residues. Here the CDR3 DNA reads TGTGCCAGCAGCCGCTCGGGATCACAAGAGACCCAGTACTTC. Translating gives CASSRSGSQETQYF.

This sequence joins TRBV7-9 and TRBJ1-1; no clear D. Germline values: CDR1 SEHNR, CDR2 FQNEAQ (reference sequence). This CDR3 comprises 17 residues. Deletions cut 5 bases from V and 1 base from J, with 20 bases between. The CDR3 loop reads CASSPPGPTPGNTEAFF. As DNA, the CDR3 is TGTGCCAGCAGCCCCCCGGGTCCCACCCCGGGGAACACTGAAGCTTTCTTT.

The rearrangement uses TRBV7-8 and TRBJ1-1; D not certain. The V end was cut by 5 bases, the J end by 1 base, with 17 bases between. CDR3 length: 16 amino acids. Germline V gene data show CDR1 as SGHVS and CDR2 as FQNEAQ. CDR3 sequence reads: CASSLREVWGNTEAFF. CDR3 sequence (DNA): TGTGCCAGCAGCCTGAGGGAGGTCTGGGGGAACACTGAAGCTTTCTTT.

Here the CDR3 reads CSASRVDTQYF. The CDR3, as DNA: TGCAGTGCCTCCCGTGTAGATACGCAGTATTTT. J is TRBJ2-3 and V is TRBV20-1; no definite D call. The germline V gene encodes CDR1 DFQATT and CDR2 SNEGSKA (reference sequence). V was trimmed by 6 bases and J by 5 bases, leaving 9 bases between them. The CDR3 is 11 amino acids.

The rearrangement uses TRBV5-1 and TRBJ2-7; 8 bases align to TRBD1. V lost 2 bases to trimming and J lost 5 bases; unmatched junction nucleotides: 6. The CDR3 has 14 amino acids. The V gene's germline CDR1 is SGHRS and CDR2 YFSETQ. CDR3 region: CASSFGRGLNEQYF. DNA of the CDR3: TGCGCCAGCAGCTTTGGCAGGGGGCTCAACGAGCAGTACTTC.

This clonotype was counted between two and nine times. V and J are TRBV2 and TRBJ2-1; 9 nucleotides match TRBD2. CDR1 is SNHLY, CDR2 FYNNEI, per germline. V lost 7 bases to trimming and J lost 4 bases; unmatched junction nucleotides: 5. The CDR3 spans 14 residues. In nucleotides, the CDR3 is TGTGCCAGCACTGCTAGCGGGAATTACAATGAGCAGTTCTTC. Protein: CASTASGNYNEQFF. Full variable domain (outside the CDR3, taken from reference TRBV2 and TRBJ2-1): EPEVTQTPSHQVTQMGQEVILRCVPISNHLYFYWYRQILGQKVEFLVSFYNNEISEKSEIFDDQFSVERPDGSNFTLKIRSTKLEDSAMYFCASTASGNYNEQFFGPGTRLTVL.

In its sample, this clonotype was seen a few times. This chain uses TRBV12-3 or TRBV12-4 with TRBJ2-1; D gene ambiguous. CDR3 length: 13 amino acids. Trimming removed 1 base at V and 10 bases at J, with 11 bases between. The chain's CDR3 is CASSLGFVGEQFF. The CDR3 DNA is TGTGCCAGCAGTTTAGGGTTCGTTGGGGAGCAGTTCTTC.

There are a few counts of this clonotype. The chain recombines TRBV29-1 with TRBJ2-7; a weak D match, TRBD1 (6 bases). CDR3 size: 14 residues. V was clipped by 0 bases and J by 3 bases, with 12 bases between them. Germline loops: CDR1 SQVTM, CDR2 ANQGSEA. CDR3 nucleotides: TGCAGCGTTGAAGAGCCAGGACAGAACTACGAGCAGTACTTC. Translated: CSVEEPGQNYEQYF.

The rearrangement uses TRBV7-3 and TRBJ2-3; perhaps TRBD1 as D (6 bases). This CDR3 region has 17 residues. The germline V gene encodes CDR1 SGHTA and CDR2 FQGTGA. Trimming took 5 bases from V and 2 from J, leaving 20 bases between them. The CDR3 protein is CASSPLWAGAPTDTQYF. The CDR3, as DNA: TGTGCCAGCAGCCCGCTTTGGGCAGGGGCCCCCACAGATACGCAGTATTTT. The full variable domain, in which reference TRBV7-3 and TRBJ2-3 provide the parts outside the CDR3, is GAGVSQTPSNKVTEKGKYVELRCDPISGHTALYWYRQSLGQGPEFLIYFQGTGAADDSGLPNDRFFAVRPEGSVSTLKIQRTERGDSAVYLCASSPLWAGAPTDTQYFGPGTRLTVL.